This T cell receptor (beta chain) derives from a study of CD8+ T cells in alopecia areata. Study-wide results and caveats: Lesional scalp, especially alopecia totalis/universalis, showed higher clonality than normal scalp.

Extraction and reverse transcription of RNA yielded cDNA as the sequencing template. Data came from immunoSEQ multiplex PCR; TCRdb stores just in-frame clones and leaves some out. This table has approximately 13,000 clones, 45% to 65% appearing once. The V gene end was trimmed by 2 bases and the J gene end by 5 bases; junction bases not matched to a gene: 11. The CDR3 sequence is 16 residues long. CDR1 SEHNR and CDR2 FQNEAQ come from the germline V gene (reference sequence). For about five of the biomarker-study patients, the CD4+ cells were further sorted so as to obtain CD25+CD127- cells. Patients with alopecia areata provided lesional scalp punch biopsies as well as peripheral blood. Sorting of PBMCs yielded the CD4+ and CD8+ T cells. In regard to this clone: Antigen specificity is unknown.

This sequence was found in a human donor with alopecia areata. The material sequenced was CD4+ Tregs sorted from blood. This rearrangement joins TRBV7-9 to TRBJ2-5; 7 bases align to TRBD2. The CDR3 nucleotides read TGTGCCAGCAGCTTACATTCTGGGGAGGGTAAGGAGACCCAGTACTTC. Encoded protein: CASSLHSGEGKETQYF.